The TCR beta chain under discussion was sequenced for a study of shared clonotypes between healthy human individuals. Assay used: immunoSEQ multiplex PCR; TCRdb lists only in-frame clones, some missing. The top ten clones hold less than 0.55% of a sample with about 1.5 million clones, 98% of them seen once. From germline, CDR1 is LNHDA and CDR2 SQIVND (reference sequence). The CDR3 consists of 14 residues. The V end lost 5 bases, the J end lost 2 bases, and 10 bases lay between the germline ends. This TCR derives from a man aged 30 to 39 in good health. Material for sequencing was naive CD4+ T cells sorted from blood. Subset meaning: CD45RA+ positively selected. V usage is TRBV19 and J usage is TRBJ2-1, with D hard to call. The CDR3 sequence is CASSPKTTYNEQFF. The DNA for the CDR3 is TGTGCCAGTAGTCCTAAGACAACCTACAATGAGCAGTTCTTC.